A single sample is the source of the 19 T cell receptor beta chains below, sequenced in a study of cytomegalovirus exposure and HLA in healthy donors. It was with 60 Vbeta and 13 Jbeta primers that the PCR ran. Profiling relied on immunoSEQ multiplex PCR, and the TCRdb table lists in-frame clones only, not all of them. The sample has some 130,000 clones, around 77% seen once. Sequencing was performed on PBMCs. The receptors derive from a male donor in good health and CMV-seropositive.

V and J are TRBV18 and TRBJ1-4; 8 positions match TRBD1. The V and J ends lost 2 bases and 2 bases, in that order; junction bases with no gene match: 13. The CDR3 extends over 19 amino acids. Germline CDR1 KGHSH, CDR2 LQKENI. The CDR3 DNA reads TGTGCCAGCTCACCATATTCCCTCATACGGACAGGGACTAATGAAAAACTGTTTTTT. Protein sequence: CASSPYSLIRTGTNEKLFF. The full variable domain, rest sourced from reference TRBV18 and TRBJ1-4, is NAGVMQNPRHLVRRRGQEARLRCSPMKGHSHVYWYRQLPEEGLKFMVYLQKENIIDESGMPKERFSAEFPKEGPSILRIQQVVRGDSAAYFCASSPYSLIRTGTNEKLFFGSGTQLSVL.

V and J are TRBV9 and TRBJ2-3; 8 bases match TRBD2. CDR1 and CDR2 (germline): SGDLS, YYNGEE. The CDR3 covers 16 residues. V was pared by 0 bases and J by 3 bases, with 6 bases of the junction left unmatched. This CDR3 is CASSVEGGRLTDTQYF. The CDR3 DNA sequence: TGTGCCAGCAGCGTAGAGGGCGGGAGGTTGACAGATACGCAGTATTTT.

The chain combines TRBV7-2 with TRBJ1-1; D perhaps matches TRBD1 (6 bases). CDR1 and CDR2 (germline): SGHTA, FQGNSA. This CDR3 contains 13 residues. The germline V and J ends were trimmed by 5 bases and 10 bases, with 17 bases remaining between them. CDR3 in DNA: TGTGCCAGCAGCCCCTACAGGGAGGGAATAGCTTTCTTT. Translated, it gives CASSPYREGIAFF.

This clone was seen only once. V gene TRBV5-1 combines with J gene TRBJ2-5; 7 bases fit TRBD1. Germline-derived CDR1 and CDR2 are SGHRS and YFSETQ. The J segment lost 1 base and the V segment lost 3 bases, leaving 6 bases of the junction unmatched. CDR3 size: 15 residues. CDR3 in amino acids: CASSWNPGGQETQYF. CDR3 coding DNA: TGCGCCAGCAGCTGGAACCCAGGGGGCCAAGAGACCCAGTACTTC.

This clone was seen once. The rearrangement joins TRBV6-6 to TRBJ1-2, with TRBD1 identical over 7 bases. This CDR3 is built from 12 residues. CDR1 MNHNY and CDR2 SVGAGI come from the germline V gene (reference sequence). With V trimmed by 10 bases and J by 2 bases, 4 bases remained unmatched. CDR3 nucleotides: TGTGCCACCACAGGGGCCAACTATGGCTACACCTTC. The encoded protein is CATTGANYGYTF.

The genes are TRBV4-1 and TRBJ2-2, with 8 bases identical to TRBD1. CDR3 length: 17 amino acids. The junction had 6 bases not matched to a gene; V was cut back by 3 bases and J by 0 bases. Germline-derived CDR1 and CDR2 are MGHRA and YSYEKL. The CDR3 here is CASSQEPGGANTGELFF. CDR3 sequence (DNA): TGCGCCAGCAGCCAGGAACCAGGGGGCGCGAACACCGGGGAGCTGTTTTTT.

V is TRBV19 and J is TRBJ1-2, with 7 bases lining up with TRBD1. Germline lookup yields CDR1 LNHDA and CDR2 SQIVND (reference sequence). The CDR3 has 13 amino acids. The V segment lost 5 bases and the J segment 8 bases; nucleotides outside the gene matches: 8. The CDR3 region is CASSLQGRGGYTF. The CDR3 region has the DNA TGTGCCAGTAGTCTACAGGGGAGAGGGGGCTACACCTTC.

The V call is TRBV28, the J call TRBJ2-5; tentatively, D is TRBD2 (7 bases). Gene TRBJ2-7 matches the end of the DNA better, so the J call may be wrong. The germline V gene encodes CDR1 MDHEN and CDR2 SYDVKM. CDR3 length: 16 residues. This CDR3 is CASSLPGGRGGYEQYF. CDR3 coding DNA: TGTGCCAGCAGTTTACCTGGGGGGAGGGGGGGATACGAGCAGTACTTC.

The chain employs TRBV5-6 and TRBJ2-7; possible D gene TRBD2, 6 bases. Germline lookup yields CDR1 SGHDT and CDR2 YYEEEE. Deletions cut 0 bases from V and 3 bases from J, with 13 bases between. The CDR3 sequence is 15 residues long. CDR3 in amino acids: CASSLGAGKIYEQYF. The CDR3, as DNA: TGTGCCAGCAGCTTGGGGGCGGGGAAAATCTACGAGCAGTACTTC.

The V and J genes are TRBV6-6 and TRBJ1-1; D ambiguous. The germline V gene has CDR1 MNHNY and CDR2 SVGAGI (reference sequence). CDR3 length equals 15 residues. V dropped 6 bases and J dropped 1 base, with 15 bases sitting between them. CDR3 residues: CASRTRRAGNTEAFF. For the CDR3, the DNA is TGTGCCAGCAGAACCCGAAGGGCGGGGAACACTGAAGCTTTCTTT.

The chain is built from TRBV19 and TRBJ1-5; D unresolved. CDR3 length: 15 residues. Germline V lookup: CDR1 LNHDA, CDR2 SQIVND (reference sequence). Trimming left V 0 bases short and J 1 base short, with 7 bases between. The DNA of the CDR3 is TGTGCCAGTAGTATAGATCCGCGAAGCAATCAGCCCCAGCATTTT. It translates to CASSIDPRSNQPQHF.

The CDR3 DNA reads TGTGCCAGTAGCCCGACTATTACCGGGGAGCTGTTTTTT. This translates into CASSPTITGELFF. J is TRBJ2-2 and V is TRBV19, with D maybe TRBD2 (5 bases). Germline CDR1 and CDR2: LNHDA and SQIVND (reference sequence). Trimming removed 6 bases from V and 5 bases from J, with 10 bases in between. The CDR3 length is 13 residues. The full variable domain, with the rest looked up from reference TRBV19 and TRBJ2-2, is DGGITQSPKYLFRKEGQNVTLSCEQNLNHDAMYWYRQDPGQGLRLIYYSQIVNDFQKGDIAEGYSVSREKKESFPLTVTSAQKNPTAFYLCASSPTITGELFFGEGSRLTVL.

CDR3 DNA sequence: TGTGCCAGCAGTAAGGACAGGAGGAACACTGAAGCTTTCTTT. This encodes CASSKDRRNTEAFF. This chain joins TRBV6-5 and TRBJ1-1, with 7 bases that match TRBD1. The germline CDR1 and CDR2 sequences are MNHEY and SVGAGI. The CDR3 runs 14 residues. V lost 5 bases to trimming and J lost 1 base; unmatched junction nucleotides: 4.

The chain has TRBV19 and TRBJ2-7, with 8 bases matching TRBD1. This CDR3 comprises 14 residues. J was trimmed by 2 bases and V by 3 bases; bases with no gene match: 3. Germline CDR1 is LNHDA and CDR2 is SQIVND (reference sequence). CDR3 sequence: CASSMRQGPYEQYF. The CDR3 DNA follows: TGTGCCAGTAGTATGAGACAGGGGCCCTACGAGCAGTACTTC.

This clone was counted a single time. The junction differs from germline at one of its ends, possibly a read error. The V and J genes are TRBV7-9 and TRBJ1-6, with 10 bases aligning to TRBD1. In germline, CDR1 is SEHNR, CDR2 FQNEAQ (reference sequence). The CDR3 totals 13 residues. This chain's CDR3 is CSSSGTGDSPLHF. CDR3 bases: TGTTCCAGCAGCGGGACAGGGGATTCACCCCTCCACTTT.

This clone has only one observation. The CDR3 DNA reads TGTGCCTGGAGTAAGGGGATTCAGCCCCAGCATTTT. This codes for CAWSKGIQPQHF. The chain joins TRBV30 to TRBJ1-5, with D possibly TRBD1 on 5 matching bases. Per germline, CDR1 GTSNPN and CDR2 SVGIG (reference sequence). This CDR3 region has 12 residues. V was shortened by 2 bases and J by 6 bases, with 8 bases between the two germline ends. The complete variable domain, with remaining parts taken from reference TRBV30 and TRBJ1-5, reads SQTIHQWPATLVQPVGSPLSLECTVEGTSNPNLYWYRQAAGRGLQLLFYSVGIGQISSEVPQNLSASRPQDRQFILSSKKLLLSDSGFYLCAWSKGIQPQHFGDGTRLSIL.

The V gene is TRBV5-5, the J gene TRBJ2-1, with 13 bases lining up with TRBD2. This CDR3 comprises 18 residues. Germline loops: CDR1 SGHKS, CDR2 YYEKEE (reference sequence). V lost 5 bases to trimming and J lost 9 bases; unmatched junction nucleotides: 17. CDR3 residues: CASSRGLGTSGTAREQFF. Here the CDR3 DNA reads TGTGCCAGCAGTCGGGGGTTAGGGACTAGCGGGACAGCACGTGAGCAGTTCTTC.

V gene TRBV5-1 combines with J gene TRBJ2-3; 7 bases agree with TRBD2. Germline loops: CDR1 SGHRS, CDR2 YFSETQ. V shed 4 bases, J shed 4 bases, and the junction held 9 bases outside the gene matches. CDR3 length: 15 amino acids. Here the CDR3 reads CASSPWGGTADTQYF. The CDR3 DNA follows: TGCGCCAGCAGCCCCTGGGGAGGGACGGCAGATACGCAGTATTTT.

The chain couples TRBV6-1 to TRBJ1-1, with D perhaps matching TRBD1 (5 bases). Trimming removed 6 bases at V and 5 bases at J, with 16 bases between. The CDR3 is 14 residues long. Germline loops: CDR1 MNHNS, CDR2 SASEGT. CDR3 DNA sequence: TGTGCCAGCAGAGACAGAGCTTCGGGTACTGAAGCTTTCTTT. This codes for CASRDRASGTEAFF.